The 23 T cell receptor beta chains below were found in one sample sequenced in a study of shared T cell receptors in the human thymus. Method: immunoSEQ multiplex PCR; TCRdb's copy keeps in-frame clones and lacks some. The data contain 600,000 to 900,000 clones, over 75% of them singletons. The same data also contributed to another study, on human thymus T cells.

The specimen sequenced was thymocytes. These receptors were taken from a girl less than two years old with a congenital heart defect.

J is TRBJ2-2 and V is TRBV4-1; the D gene is possibly TRBD1 (5 bases). Germline V gene lookup returns CDR1 MGHRA and CDR2 YSYEKL. The CDR3 is made up of 15 amino acids. V was trimmed by 11 bases and J by 2 bases, leaving 18 bases between them. The CDR3 protein is CAVSEAGPNTGELFF. The CDR3 region has the DNA TGCGCCGTCTCCGAGGCAGGGCCAAACACCGGGGAGCTGTTTTTT.

The chain links TRBV5-1 to TRBJ1-1; 7 nucleotides agree with TRBD1. Germline loops: CDR1 SGHRS, CDR2 YFSETQ. This CDR3 spans 14 amino acids. Germline trimming cut 5 bases from V and 1 base from J; bases unmatched to any gene: 5. The CDR3 DNA follows: TGCGCCAGCAGGGAAAGACAGGGGAACACTGAAGCTTTCTTT. Translated, it gives CASRERQGNTEAFF.

Notes on this clone: At the DNA level, this CDR3 is encoded by other sequences in the same sample as well. The genes are TRBV7-9 and TRBJ1-1; D may be TRBD1 (5 bases). V was clipped by 0 bases and J by 6 bases, with 5 bases between them. The CDR3 loop spans 12 amino acids. Germline CDR1 SEHNR, CDR2 FQNEAQ (reference sequence). The DNA of the CDR3 is TGTGCCAGCAGCTTAGCAGGGGCTGAAGCTTTCTTT. This sequence encodes CASSLAGAEAFF.

This clone was seen just once. CDR3 bases: TGTGCCAGCAGTGATAGGGGTCCACTTTTGATCGGGTCAGTTAATGAGCAGTTCTTC. It is translated as CASSDRGPLLIGSVNEQFF. This chain connects TRBV2 to TRBJ2-1; weak D call: TRBD1 (5 bases). V lost 3 bases and J lost 7, with 28 bases in between. CDR3 length: 19 residues. Germline V gives CDR1 SNHLY, CDR2 FYNNEI.

V and J are TRBV6-1 and TRBJ1-5; the D is unclear. Per germline, CDR1 MNHNS and CDR2 SASEGT. Trimming shortened V by 5 bases and J by 7 bases, and 15 bases separated the two germline ends. The CDR3 has 14 amino acids. DNA of the CDR3: TGTGCCAGCAGTCAAACAAAAGGAGTCCAGCCCCAGCATTTT. Translated: CASSQTKGVQPQHF.

The chain links TRBV10-3 to TRBJ1-5, with D unresolved. CDR3 length equals 15 residues. Germline V CDR1 and CDR2: ENHRY, SYGVKD. Trimming pared 4 bases from V and 1 base from J, leaving 11 bases between. The CDR3 DNA reads as TGTGCCATCAGTGTTCGCCACGGGAGCAATCAGCCCCAGCATTTT. This sequence encodes CAISVRHGSNQPQHF.

In its sample, this clone was seen a few times. This chain connects TRBV28 to TRBJ2-7; D is perhaps TRBD1 (5 bases). CDR1 and CDR2 (germline): MDHEN, SYDVKM. V lost 2 bases to trimming and J lost 2 bases, with 16 bases between them. The CDR3 has 16 residues. The CDR3 DNA reads TGTGCCAGCAGTTTAGTTCGGCAGGGTAGGACCTACGAGCAGTACTTC. It is translated as CASSLVRQGRTYEQYF.

This chain links TRBV10-2 with TRBJ2-3; D may be TRBD1 (5 bases). Per germline, CDR1 WSHSY and CDR2 SAAADI. This CDR3 has 13 residues. Trimming pared 2 bases from V and 5 bases from J, leaving 8 bases between. The CDR3 DNA reads as TGCGCCAGCAGTGAGGGCAGGGAAGATACGCAGTATTTT. Translating it yields CASSEGREDTQYF.

This clone was observed a single time. This rearrangement joins TRBV15 to TRBJ2-7, with 7 bases matching TRBD1. The junction had 7 bases not matched to a gene; V was cut back by 3 bases and J by 2 bases. Germline CDR1 is LNHNV and CDR2 is YYDKDF (reference sequence). The CDR3 spans 15 residues. CDR3 sequence reads: CATSRGLGQPYEQYF. DNA of the CDR3: TGTGCCACCAGCAGGGGGTTGGGACAGCCCTACGAGCAGTACTTC.

The gene calls are TRBV9 and TRBJ2-7; 9 bases line up with TRBD2. J lost 0 bases, V lost 0 bases, and 7 bases had no gene match. Germline V lookup: CDR1 SGDLS, CDR2 YYNGEE. The CDR3 has 17 amino acids. In DNA form, the CDR3 reads TGTGCCAGCAGCGTAGCGGGTCTAGCGGGGCCCTCCTACGAGCAGTACTTC. Amino acids: CASSVAGLAGPSYEQYF.

The chain is built from TRBV6-1 and TRBJ1-2, with D tentatively TRBD1 (5 bases). Per the germline V gene, CDR1 is MNHNS and CDR2 is SASEGT. V gave up 8 bases and J gave up 4 bases, with 17 bases separating them. CDR3 length: 14 residues. The CDR3 DNA is TGTGCCAGCGGAACTGTTAGACAGACCTATGGCTACACCTTC. Translating gives CASGTVRQTYGYTF.

This sequence joins TRBV7-8 and TRBJ1-6; TRBD1 matches at 8 bases. J lost 0 bases, V lost 4 bases, and 8 bases had no gene match. CDR1 SGHVS and CDR2 FQNEAQ come from the germline V gene. This CDR3 is 18 amino acids long. This CDR3 is CASSYIPGGGSYNSPLHF. The CDR3, as DNA: TGTGCCAGCAGCTATATCCCAGGGGGCGGCTCCTATAATTCACCCCTCCACTTT.

V usage is TRBV28 and J usage is TRBJ1-2, with D hard to call. The V end lost 1 base, the J end lost 2 bases, and 11 bases lay between the germline ends. This CDR3 has 15 amino acids. From germline, CDR1 is MDHEN and CDR2 SYDVKM. The CDR3: CASSLFRAANYGYTF. CDR3 nucleotide sequence: TGTGCCAGCAGTTTATTTCGTGCGGCGAACTATGGCTACACCTTC.

This clone was detected a few times. The rearrangement joins TRBV19 to TRBJ2-2; the match to TRBD1 covers 8 bases. Unmatched junction bases numbered 4, after V lost 4 bases and J lost 3 bases. The CDR3 is made up of 15 amino acids. CDR1 and CDR2 from the germline V gene are LNHDA and SQIVND (reference sequence). This chain's CDR3 is CASSTGTGHTGELFF. The CDR3, as DNA: TGTGCCAGTAGTACGGGGACAGGACACACCGGGGAGCTGTTTTTT.

The V call is TRBV7-9, the J call TRBJ1-4; TRBD1 might be the D (6 bases). There are 14 residues in the CDR3. Trimming took off 1 base at V and 6 bases at J, with 9 bases between the two ends. Germline V lookup: CDR1 SEHNR, CDR2 FQNEAQ (reference sequence). CDR3 DNA: TGTGCCAGCAGCTTAGAAAACAGGGATGAAAAACTGTTTTTT. Its translation is CASSLENRDEKLFF. Combining the CDR3 with reference TRBV7-9 and TRBJ1-4 gives the whole variable domain DTGVSQNPRHKITKRGQNVTFRCDPISEHNRLYWYRQTLGQGPEFLTYFQNEAQLEKSRLLSDRFSAERPKGSFSTLEIQRTEQGDSAMYLCASSLENRDEKLFFGSGTQLSVL.

The V call is TRBV7-2, the J call TRBJ2-4; D possibly corresponds to TRBD2 (7 bases). The ends were cut back, 5 bases at V and 7 bases at J, with 12 bases in the middle. The germline V gene encodes CDR1 SGHTA and CDR2 FQGNSA. The CDR3 sequence is 13 residues long. For the CDR3, the DNA is TGTGCCAGCAGCCCAAGGGGGGGTAACATTCAGTACTTC. As protein: CASSPRGGNIQYF.

This clone came up once. At the DNA level, this CDR3 is encoded by other sequences in the same sample as well. DNA for the CDR3: TGTGCCAGCTCGGAGGTGGGCCCGAATTCACCCCTCCACTTT. As protein: CASSEVGPNSPLHF. The V gene is TRBV25-1, the J gene TRBJ1-6; no reliable D call. The V and J ends lost 8 bases and 7 bases respectively, with 15 bases between them. The CDR3 sequence is 14 residues long. Germline CDR1 reads MGHDK; CDR2 reads SYGVNS.

The V and J genes are TRBV4-3 and TRBJ2-5, with TRBD2 identical over 9 bases. Per the germline V gene, CDR1 is LGHNA and CDR2 is YSLEER. This CDR3 region has 20 residues. V lost 0 bases, J lost 5 bases, and 19 bases stayed unmatched. CDR3 coding DNA: TGCGCCAGCAGCCAAGATCGAGCCATGCGGGGGGGCAGGGTCGATGAGACCCAGTACTTC. This encodes CASSQDRAMRGGRVDETQYF.

The chain has TRBV9 and TRBJ1-2; unclear D gene. This CDR3 contains 14 residues. Trimming cost V 4 bases and J 8 bases, with 18 bases left between them. The germline gives CDR1 SGDLS, CDR2 YYNGEE. CDR3 sequence: CASSPPGSSGGYTF. Here the CDR3 DNA reads TGTGCCAGCAGCCCTCCGGGGTCCTCAGGCGGCTACACCTTC.

The chain has TRBV15 and TRBJ1-3; D remains unclear. Deletions cut 0 bases from V and 0 bases from J, with 9 bases between. There are 16 residues in the CDR3. Germline CDR1 LNHNV, CDR2 YYDKDF (reference sequence). CDR3 DNA sequence: TGTGCCACCAGCAGAGATCACACACCCTCTGGAAACACCATATATTTT. Protein: CATSRDHTPSGNTIYF.

This rearrangement joins TRBV7-6 to TRBJ2-1; D is possibly TRBD2 (5 bases). There are 14 residues in the CDR3. Germline-derived CDR1 and CDR2 are SGHVS and FNYEAQ. Trimming pared 10 bases from V and 5 bases from J, leaving 18 bases between. CDR3 sequence reads: CATGPGSRNNEQFF. CDR3 DNA: TGTGCCACCGGACCGGGAAGTCGCAACAATGAGCAGTTCTTC.

In its sample, this clone was seen once. This rearrangement joins TRBV27 to TRBJ2-1; tentative D call: TRBD1 (7 bases). The CDR3 extends over 14 amino acids. CDR1 and CDR2 from the germline V gene are MNHEY and SMNVEV (reference sequence). Trimming cost V 7 bases and J 6 bases, with 16 bases left between them. This CDR3 is CASTHQGGLNEQFF. Written as DNA, the CDR3 is TGTGCCAGCACTCATCAGGGGGGTCTCAATGAGCAGTTCTTC.

V and J are TRBV14 and TRBJ1-1, with 8 bases fitting TRBD1. Per germline, CDR1 SGHDN and CDR2 FVKESK. The CDR3 contains 18 residues. With V trimmed by 1 base and J by 1 base, 11 bases remained unmatched. DNA for the CDR3: TGTGCCAGCAGCCAAGCCCCGGGACAGGCCTTTCCGAACACTGAAGCTTTCTTT. Encoded protein: CASSQAPGQAFPNTEAFF.